This T cell receptor beta chain was sequenced in a study of T cells in Graves' hyperthyroidism and ophthalmopathy. This clonotype was detected ten times or more. Exclusion of patients followed from uncontrolled infection, other autoimmune disease, pregnancy or lactation. PBMCs were sourced from approximately 9 ml fresh peripheral blood. Between the trimmed V and J ends, which lost 4 bases and 5 bases, there was a span of 12 bases. The CDR3 length is 13 residues. Germline CDR1 and CDR2: SGDLS and YYNGEE. It was RNA transcripts that yielded the amplified TCR beta CDR3 regions. In the first-round RT-PCR of the TCR CDR3, the HTBI primer set was used. TCRdb fed the multiplex PCR reads into MiXCR, producing one record per CDR3 protein. In the table there are a few hundred thousand distinct CDR3 sequences, around 16% of which are singletons.

Sequencing was carried out using blood. This TCR was sampled from a woman between 18 and 29 years old with Graves' hyperthyroidism. The chain uses TRBV9 and TRBJ2-5; D is uncertain. CDR3 loop: CASSPRLGETQYF. CDR3 in DNA: TGTGCCAGCAGCCCCCGGTTGGGGGAGACCCAGTACTTC.